The sequence of this T cell receptor (beta chain) was determined in a study of neurological immune-mediated disorders. Overall study findings and caveats: The study phylogenetically grouped the repertoires of 18 of 34 multiple sclerosis patients into one related-CDR3 cluster, a possible signature. For the multiple sclerosis repertoire cluster, no association with any clinical or MRI feature was found. Private repertoires in all groups were suggested by the finding that expanded clones across subjects shared no CDR3 amino acid sequences.

The CDR3 extends over 16 amino acids. Trimming took 0 bases from V and 0 from J, leaving 12 bases between them. CDR1 and CDR2 (germline): SGHRS, YFSETQ. The starting material, 2 million PBMCs stored at -80 C, gave rise to the unsorted libraries. TCRdb used MiXCR to reprocess the 5' RACE reads, holding one entry per CDR3 protein. The sample carries roughly 66,000 distinct CDR3 sequences, roughly 4.5% recorded once. This clonotype was seen repeatedly, ten times or more. Its cognate antigen is unknown. The sample was PBMCs. J is TRBJ1-2 and V is TRBV5-1; D unclear. The TCR originated in a woman between 65 and 79 years old with multiple sclerosis. The CDR3 protein is CASSLVAGESNYGYTF. CDR3 bases: TGCGCCAGCAGCTTGGTAGCAGGCGAATCTAACTATGGCTACACCTTC. Drawing the rest from reference TRBV5-1 and TRBJ1-2, the complete variable domain is KAGVTQTPRYLIKTRGQQVTLSCSPISGHRSVSWYQQTPGQGLQFLFEYFSETQRNKGNFPGRFSGRQFSNSRSEMNVSTLELGDSALYLCASSLVAGESNYGYTFGSGTRLTVV.